These 5 T cell receptor beta chains originate from one sample sequenced in a study of T cells in localized non-small cell lung cancer. Produced via immunoSEQ multiplex PCR; TCRdb's table is partial and in-frame only. This sample carries around 33,000 clones, around 79% of them seen once, and the ten largest clones take 15% to 20%. The specimen comprised peripheral blood, sampled before any cancer treatment. These TCRs come from a male donor aged 60 or over with stage III squamous cell lung carcinoma.

The chain joins TRBV5-1 to TRBJ2-5; 7 nucleotides match TRBD1. V trimming: 4 bases; J trimming: 5 bases; junction bases outside the gene matches: 11. The CDR3 runs to 15 residues. Germline values: CDR1 SGHRS, CDR2 YFSETQ. The CDR3 sequence: CASSLQGFEGETQYF. The CDR3 DNA is TGCGCCAGCAGCCTACAGGGGTTTGAAGGGGAGACCCAGTACTTC. Supplemented by reference TRBV5-1 and TRBJ2-5, the full variable domain reads KAGVTQTPRYLIKTRGQQVTLSCSPISGHRSVSWYQQTPGQGLQFLFEYFSETQRNKGNFPGRFSGRQFSNSRSEMNVSTLELGDSALYLCASSLQGFEGETQYFGPGTRLLVL.

The chain employs TRBV5-1 and TRBJ1-3, with 10 bases fitting TRBD1. V shed 4 bases, J shed 4 bases, and the junction held 5 bases outside the gene matches. The CDR3 has 15 residues. Germline loops: CDR1 SGHRS, CDR2 YFSETQ. CDR3 protein: CASSPGQGEGNTIYF. CDR3 sequence (DNA): TGCGCCAGCAGCCCCGGACAGGGGGAAGGAAACACCATATATTTT.

This sequence joins TRBV6-4 and TRBJ2-1, with D perhaps matching TRBD1 or TRBD2 (5 bases each). CDR3 size: 13 residues. Germline V gene lookup returns CDR1 MRHNA and CDR2 SNTAGT. Trimming pared 4 bases from V and 9 bases from J, leaving 13 bases between. This CDR3 reads CASSGYTGGEQFF. CDR3 in DNA: TGTGCCAGCAGTGGATACACAGGAGGTGAGCAGTTCTTC.

This chain connects TRBV9 to TRBJ1-5; D ambiguous. The germline V and J ends were trimmed by 0 bases and 6 bases, with 13 bases remaining between them. The germline V gene has CDR1 SGDLS and CDR2 YYNGEE. The CDR3 runs to 15 residues. DNA for the CDR3: TGTGCCAGCAGCGTAGGTGCCTATCCTGGTCAGCCCCAGCATTTT. This translates into CASSVGAYPGQPQHF.

The V call is TRBV11-2, the J call TRBJ1-2, with a possible D match to TRBD1 (5 bases). The germline CDR1 and CDR2 sequences are SGHAT and FQNNGV. Trimming cost V 0 bases and J 4 bases, with 15 bases left between them. This CDR3 is built from 16 residues. The CDR3 is CASSLDNSAQAYGYTF. For the CDR3, the DNA is TGTGCCAGCAGCTTAGATAACTCGGCACAGGCCTATGGCTACACCTTC.